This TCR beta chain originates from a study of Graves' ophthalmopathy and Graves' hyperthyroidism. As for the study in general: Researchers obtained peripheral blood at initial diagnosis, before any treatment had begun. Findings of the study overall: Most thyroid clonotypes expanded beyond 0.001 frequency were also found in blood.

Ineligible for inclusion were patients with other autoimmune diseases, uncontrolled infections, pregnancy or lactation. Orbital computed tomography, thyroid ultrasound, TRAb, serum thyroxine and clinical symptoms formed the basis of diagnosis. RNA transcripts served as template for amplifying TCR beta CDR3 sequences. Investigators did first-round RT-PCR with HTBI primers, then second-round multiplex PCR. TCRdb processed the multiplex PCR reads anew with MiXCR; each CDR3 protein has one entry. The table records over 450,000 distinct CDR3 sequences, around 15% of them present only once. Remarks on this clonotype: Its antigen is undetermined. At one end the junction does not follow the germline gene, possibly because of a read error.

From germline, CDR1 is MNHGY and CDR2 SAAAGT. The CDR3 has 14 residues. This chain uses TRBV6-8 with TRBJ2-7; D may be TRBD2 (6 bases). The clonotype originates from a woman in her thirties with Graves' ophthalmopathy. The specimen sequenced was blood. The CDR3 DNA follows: TGTGCCAGCAGTTGGACTATCGGGAGCCACGATCAGTACTTC. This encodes CASSWTIGSHDQYF.